This TCR beta chain stems from a study of early T cells in non-severe SARS-CoV-2 infection. At the level of the study: From unsorted whole blood, bulk RNA was sequenced, and the chains remained unpaired. Study results and caveats: In VDJdb matching, anti-spike CD8 responses were favored while private and CD4 specificities went missing.

This CDR3 is built from 12 residues. CDR1 and CDR2 from the germline V gene are SQVTM and ANQGSEA. V was cut by 1 base and J by 6 bases, with 9 bases left in between. Unique molecular identifiers were affixed to single, distinct cDNA molecules. TCRdb fed the 5' RACE reads into MiXCR, producing one record per CDR3 protein. The table has 50,000 to 70,000 distinct CDR3 sequences, 10% seen once. There are many counts of this clonotype. The antigen is undetermined. The rearrangement joins TRBV29-1 to TRBJ1-1; D is perhaps TRBD1 (5 bases). The sample was whole blood. This receptor was taken from an adult who was a healthcare worker with PCR-confirmed SARS-CoV-2 infection or an uninfected control (not recorded which). CDR3 region: CSVEGQRAEAFF. The DNA of the CDR3 is TGCAGCGTTGAAGGACAGCGGGCTGAAGCTTTCTTT.